These T cell receptor beta chains were read from a single sample in a study of radiotherapy plus CTLA-4 blockade in lung cancer. Clones were sequenced by immunoSEQ multiplex PCR, and TCRdb holds only the in-frame ones, with some missing. The sample has approximately 34,000 clones, 70% seen once; the top ten hold approximately 4%. The input for sequencing was peripheral blood, taken from a patient treated with radiotherapy plus ipilimumab. The receptors here all came from a human donor with non-small cell lung cancer who had stable disease on radiotherapy plus ipilimumab. Each CDR3 is given with its conserved first and last residue. The order of the fields is V gene, D gene, J gene, clone size, CDR3 protein, CDR3 DNA. The D gene is left open where the match is weak. Only some rows state a clone size, as once, few, many or a class for expanded clones.

TRBV11-3	TRBD1	TRBJ2-2	NA	CASSSGQLDGGGELFF	TGTGCCAGCAGCTCGGGACAGCTTGACGGTGGCGGGGAGCTGTTTTTT
TRBV20-1	TRBD1	TRBJ1-2	few	CSERDRGGYTF	TGCAGTGAGAGGGACAGAGGTGGCTACACCTTC
TRBV11-3	NA	TRBJ2-1	NA	CASSLSGAIYNEQFF	TGTGCCAGCAGCTTATCTGGGGCCATCTACAATGAGCAGTTCTTC
TRBV6-7	TRBD1	TRBJ1-3	few	CASSYSNRTGGSLGNTIYF	TGTGCCAGCAGTTACTCGAATAGGACAGGGGGCTCCCTCGGAAACACCATATATTTT
TRBV5-1	NA	TRBJ2-2	NA	CASSSTGSSTGELFF	TGCGCCAGCAGCTCGACAGGTAGTAGCACCGGGGAGCTGTTTTTT
TRBV7-9	NA	TRBJ2-5	NA	CASSLLRIWDPRYQETQYF	TGTGCCAGCAGCTTGTTGCGGATATGGGACCCTAGGTACCAAGAGACCCAGTACTTC
TRBV4-3	NA	TRBJ1-1	NA	CASSLGSLSTEAFF	TGCGCCAGCAGCCTCGGCTCCCTGAGCACTGAAGCTTTCTTT
TRBV28	NA	TRBJ2-1	NA	CASSKFHNEQFF	TGTGCCAGCAGTAAATTCCACAATGAGCAGTTCTTC
TRBV7-6	NA	TRBJ1-3	NA	CASSLAGVKNTIYF	TGTGCCAGCAGCTTGGCAGGGGTTAAAAACACCATATATTTT
TRBV11-2	NA	TRBJ2-5	NA	CASSHRNQETQYF	TGTGCCAGCAGCCACAGAAACCAAGAGACCCAGTACTTC
TRBV7-9	TRBD1	TRBJ1-2	NA	CASGQGGAANYGYTF	TGTGCCAGCGGACAGGGGGGGGCCGCTAACTATGGCTACACCTTC
TRBV4-2	TRBD2	TRBJ2-1	once	CASSQDVRGGGNEQFF	TGTGCCAGCAGCCAAGATGTCCGCGGGGGGGGGAATGAGCAGTTCTTC
TRBV19	NA	TRBJ1-3	few	CASQPGGGNTIYF	TGTGCCAGTCAACCGGGAGGTGGGAACACCATATATTTT
TRBV4-1	NA	TRBJ2-3	few	CASSQILDTQYF	TGCGCCAGCAGCCAAATATTAGATACGCAGTATTTT
TRBV5-1	TRBD1	TRBJ1-2	NA	CASSQITRNRGGYTF	TGCGCCAGCAGCCAAATCACTCGCAACAGGGGTGGCTACACCTTC
TRBV6-6	NA	TRBJ1-3	few	CASTYQGSGNTIYF	TGTGCCAGCACCTACCAGGGCTCTGGAAACACCATATATTTT
TRBV18	NA	TRBJ2-2	once	CASSPRGVRNTGELFF	TGTGCCAGCTCACCAAGAGGGGTGAGGAACACCGGGGAGCTGTTTTTT
TRBV5-4	NA	TRBJ2-5	NA	CASSLAGRKETQYF	TGTGCCAGCAGCTTGGCGGGACGGAAAGAGACCCAGTACTTC
TRBV5-1	NA	TRBJ1-4	NA	CASSLGQGGEKLFF	TGCGCCAGCAGCTTAGGCCAGGGAGGTGAAAAACTGTTTTTT
TRBV18	NA	TRBJ2-6	once	CASSPVQGLFGANVLTF	TGTGCCAGCTCACCAGTGCAGGGCCTATTTGGGGCCAACGTCCTGACTTTC
TRBV11-2	NA	TRBJ2-7	NA	CASSLGGKHPIPYEQYF	TGTGCCAGCAGCTTAGGTGGAAAACACCCCATCCCCTACGAGCAGTACTTC
TRBV5-4	NA	TRBJ2-7	NA	CASSLGGQQYEQYF	TGTGCCAGCAGCTTGGGCGGCCAACAATACGAGCAGTACTTC
TRBV4-3	NA	TRBJ2-7	NA	CASSQDGGTQYEQYF	TGCGCCAGCAGCCAAGACGGGGGCACCCAATACGAGCAGTACTTC
TRBV7-2	NA	TRBJ2-7	once	CASSSPPDWLYEQYF	TGTGCCAGCAGCTCCCCCCCAGACTGGCTCTACGAGCAGTACTTC
TRBV4-3	NA	TRBJ1-6	once	CASSQDSGRDSPLHF	TGCGCCAGCAGCCAAGATTCAGGGAGGGATTCACCCCTCCACTTT
TRBV5-1	NA	TRBJ2-5	NA	CASSLEETQYF	TGCGCCAGCAGCTTGGAAGAGACCCAGTACTTC
TRBV4-3	TRBD1	TRBJ2-2	NA	CASSQDLETGDPNTGELFF	TGCGCCAGCAGCCAAGACCTGGAAACAGGGGACCCGAACACCGGGGAGCTGTTTTTT
TRBV28	TRBD1	TRBJ1-1	few	CASQTGIDTEAFF	TGTGCCAGTCAGACAGGGATCGACACTGAAGCTTTCTTT
TRBV7-2	NA	TRBJ2-7	NA	CASSLGASSNYEQYF	TGTGCCAGCAGCTTAGGCGCTAGCAGTAACTACGAGCAGTACTTC
TRBV5-1	NA	TRBJ1-1	NA	CASSLVALNTEAFF	TGCGCCAGCAGCTTGGTTGCTTTGAACACTGAAGCTTTCTTT
TRBV27	NA	TRBJ2-7	few	CASSLSVGRSSYEQYF	TGTGCCAGCAGTCTCTCTGTGGGACGGAGCTCCTACGAGCAGTACTTC
TRBV5-5	NA	TRBJ1-1	NA	CASSPADSFLTEAFF	TGTGCCAGCAGCCCGGCCGACAGTTTTTTGACTGAAGCTTTCTTT
TRBV28	NA	TRBJ2-3	NA	CASRKSSTDTQYF	TGTGCCAGCAGAAAATCTAGCACAGATACGCAGTATTTT
TRBV7-6	NA	TRBJ1-5	medium-sized	CASSLEQGNQPQHF	TGTGCCAGCAGCTTAGAGCAAGGCAATCAGCCCCAGCATTTT
TRBV19	NA	TRBJ2-3	NA	CASRGAGAGTDTQYF	TGTGCCAGTAGGGGTGCGGGGGCAGGCACAGATACGCAGTATTTT
TRBV6-5	TRBD1	TRBJ2-7	few	CASRQGVYEQYF	TGTGCCAGCAGGCAGGGGGTATACGAGCAGTACTTC
TRBV2	TRBD1	TRBJ1-4	NA	CASRRQGVNEKLFF	TGTGCCAGCAGAAGACAGGGGGTTAATGAAAAACTGTTTTTT
TRBV7-2	NA	TRBJ2-3	NA	CASSPRIGGTDTQYF	TGTGCCAGCAGCCCCCGTATCGGCGGTACAGATACGCAGTATTTT
TRBV13	NA	TRBJ1-4	NA	CASSLLLTGTNEKLFF	TGTGCCAGCAGCTTACTCCTTACAGGGACGAATGAAAAACTGTTTTTT
TRBV19	TRBD2	TRBJ2-5	NA	CASSILTSGTQYF	TGTGCCAGTAGTATATTGACTAGCGGGACCCAGTACTTC
TRBV4-3	NA	TRBJ2-1	NA	CASSQWAGSYNEQFF	TGCGCCAGCAGCCAATGGGCTGGCTCCTACAATGAGCAGTTCTTC
TRBV29-1	NA	TRBJ1-2	once	CSVEWGVHSGYTF	TGCAGCGTTGAATGGGGCGTTCATAGTGGCTACACCTTC
TRBV7-2	TRBD2	TRBJ2-5	NA	CASSPSTSGGSWTQYF	TGTGCCAGCAGTCCCTCGACTAGCGGGGGGTCGTGGACCCAGTACTTC
TRBV5-1	TRBD1	TRBJ2-7	NA	CASSSTGDPNFEQYF	TGCGCCAGCAGCTCGACAGGGGACCCTAACTTCGAGCAGTACTTC
TRBV6-6	NA	TRBJ2-6	NA	CASSSGSGANVLTF	TGTGCCAGCAGTTCAGGATCTGGGGCCAACGTCCTGACTTTC
TRBV2	NA	TRBJ2-7	NA	CASSPLTGMGEQYF	TGTGCCAGCAGCCCCCTTACAGGGATGGGAGAGCAGTACTTC
TRBV6-1	NA	TRBJ2-3	NA	CASSETGDTDTQYF	TGTGCCAGCAGTGAAACGGGTGACACAGATACGCAGTATTTT
TRBV19	TRBD1	TRBJ2-1	NA	CASRETGGLNEQFF	TGTGCCAGTAGAGAGACAGGGGGTCTCAATGAGCAGTTCTTC
TRBV7-8	TRBD1	TRBJ1-3	NA	CASTQAGLSGGTIYF	TGTGCCAGCACCCAAGCGGGACTTTCAGGGGGCACCATATATTTT
TRBV11-2	NA	TRBJ2-7	NA	CASSQDYSTYEQYF	TGCGCCAGCAGCCAAGACTACAGTACCTACGAGCAGTACTTC
TRBV7-2	NA	TRBJ1-5	NA	CASSLGRTVSNQPQHF	TGTGCCAGCAGCTTAGGGAGGACAGTTAGCAATCAGCCCCAGCATTTT
TRBV9	NA	TRBJ1-1	few	CASSGRDSGTEAFF	TGTGCCAGCAGTGGCAGGGATTCGGGGACTGAAGCTTTCTTT
TRBV2	TRBD1	TRBJ1-1	NA	CASRKRTGPAEAFF	TGTGCCAGCAGAAAACGGACAGGGCCGGCTGAAGCTTTCTTT
TRBV25-1	NA	TRBJ2-7	NA	CASSESEGSPSYEQYF	TGTGCCAGCAGTGAATCCGAAGGCAGCCCTTCCTACGAGCAGTACTTC
TRBV7-2	NA	TRBJ2-1	NA	CASSPLRGHEQFF	TGTGCCAGCAGCCCCCTTAGGGGCCACGAGCAGTTCTTC
TRBV6-1	NA	TRBJ2-2	few	CASRWTLTGELFF	TGTGCCAGCAGGTGGACACTAACCGGGGAGCTGTTTTTT
TRBV30	NA	TRBJ2-2	NA	CAWKYSARDTGELFF	TGTGCCTGGAAATATTCCGCCCGAGACACCGGGGAGCTGTTTTTT
TRBV7-3	TRBD1	TRBJ2-5	NA	CASSSDRGETQYF	TGTGCCAGCAGCTCTGACAGGGGGGAGACCCAGTACTTC
TRBV11-3	TRBD1	TRBJ2-1	NA	CASSWTGTGSYNEQFF	TGTGCCAGCAGCTGGACCGGGACAGGGAGCTACAATGAGCAGTTCTTC